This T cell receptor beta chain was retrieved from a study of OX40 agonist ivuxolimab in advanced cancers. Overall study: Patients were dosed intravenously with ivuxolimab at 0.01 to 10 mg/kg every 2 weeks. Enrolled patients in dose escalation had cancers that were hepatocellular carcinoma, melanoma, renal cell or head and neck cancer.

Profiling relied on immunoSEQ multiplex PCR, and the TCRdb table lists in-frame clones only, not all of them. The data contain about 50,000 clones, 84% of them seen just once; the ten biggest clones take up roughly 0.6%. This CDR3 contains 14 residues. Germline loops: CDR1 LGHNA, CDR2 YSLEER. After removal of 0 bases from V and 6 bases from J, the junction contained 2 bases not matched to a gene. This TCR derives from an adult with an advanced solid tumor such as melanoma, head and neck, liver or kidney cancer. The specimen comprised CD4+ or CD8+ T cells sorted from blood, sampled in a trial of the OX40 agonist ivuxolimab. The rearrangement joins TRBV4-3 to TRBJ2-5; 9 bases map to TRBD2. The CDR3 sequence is CASSQEASGKTQYF. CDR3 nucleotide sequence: TGCGCCAGCAGCCAAGAGGCTAGCGGGAAGACCCAGTACTTC.